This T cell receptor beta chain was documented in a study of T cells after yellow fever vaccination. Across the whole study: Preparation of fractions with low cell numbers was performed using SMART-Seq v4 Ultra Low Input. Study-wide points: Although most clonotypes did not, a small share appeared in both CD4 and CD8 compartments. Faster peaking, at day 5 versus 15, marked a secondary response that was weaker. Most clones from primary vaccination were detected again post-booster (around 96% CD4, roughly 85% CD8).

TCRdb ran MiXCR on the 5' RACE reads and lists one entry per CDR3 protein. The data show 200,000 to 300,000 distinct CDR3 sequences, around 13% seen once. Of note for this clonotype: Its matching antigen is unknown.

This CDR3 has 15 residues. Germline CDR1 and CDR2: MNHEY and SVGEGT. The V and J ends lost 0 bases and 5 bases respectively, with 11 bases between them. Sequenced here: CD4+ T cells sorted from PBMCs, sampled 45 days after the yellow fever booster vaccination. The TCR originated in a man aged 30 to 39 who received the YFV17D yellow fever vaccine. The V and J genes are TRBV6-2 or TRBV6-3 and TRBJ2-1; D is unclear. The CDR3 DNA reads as TGTGCCAGCAGTTACTCAGGGCTCCTTCACAATGAGCAGTTCTTC. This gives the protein CASSYSGLLHNEQFF.